What follows describes a single T cell receptor (beta chain). The target antigen is unknown. This entry comes from a study of molecular identifiers for immune sequencing clone quantification. Library preparation followed earlier protocols using designated TCR primers. TCRdb analysed the PCR reads with MiXCR anew, one entry per CDR3 protein. The sample includes over 600,000 distinct CDR3 sequences, approximately 20% of them seen just once. Findings of the study overall: Identical TCR molecules sharing a barcode could underestimate highly expanded clone sizes. The study found clones above 20 RNA copies held over 97% of effector molecules and under 1% in naive cells.

Germline trimming cut 0 bases from V and 6 bases from J; bases unmatched to any gene: 6. The germline V gene has CDR1 LGHNA and CDR2 YSLEER. CDR3 length: 17 amino acids. When naive CD8 T cells were sorted, they were gated as CD8+CD4-CCR7+CD45RA+. The chain employs TRBV4-3 and TRBJ2-2; TRBD2 matches 11 bases. Sequenced material: naive CD8+ T cells from blood, with Jurkat cell RNA spiked in. Subset given: FACS-sorted CD8+CD4-CCR7+CD45RA+ naive T cells. The source is a human donor in good health. Some libraries in this study had Jurkat cell RNA spiked in. In DNA, the CDR3 is TGCGCCAGCAGCCAAGATAGCGGGGGGGCTTGGGCCGGGGAGCTGTTTTTT. This sequence encodes CASSQDSGGAWAGELFF.